Shown below are 10 T cell receptor beta chains from a single sample sequenced in a study of T cell responses to AZD1222 COVID-19 vaccine. TCRdb keeps only in-frame clones here, not all; method: immunoSEQ multiplex PCR. The top ten hold roughly 4.9% of the sample, which has over 110,000 clones, more than 85% seen once. The sequenced sample was peripheral blood, obtained on day 0 of AZD1222 vaccination. Receptors originate from an adult in good health.

The chain employs TRBV2 and TRBJ1-1, with TRBD1 matching over 7 bases. V shed 8 bases, J shed 8 bases, and the junction held 8 bases outside the gene matches. The CDR3 is 12 amino acids. CDR1 and CDR2 (germline): SNHLY, FYNNEI. Here the CDR3 reads CASLDRPREAFF. For the CDR3, the DNA is TGTGCCAGCCTGGACAGGCCAAGGGAAGCTTTCTTT.

This chain uses TRBV5-4 with TRBJ1-4, with 10 bases lining up with TRBD1. Germline CDR1 and CDR2: SGHNT and YYREEE (reference sequence). The CDR3 covers 13 residues. The V and J ends lost 3 bases and 8 bases, in that order; junction bases with no gene match: 1. CDR3: CASSWDRGEKLFF. The CDR3 region has the DNA TGTGCCAGCAGCTGGGACAGGGGAGAAAAACTGTTTTTT. The full variable domain, completed using reference TRBV5-4 and TRBJ1-4, is ETGVTQSPTHLIKTRGQQVTLRCSSQSGHNTVSWYQQALGQGPQFIFQYYREEENGRGNFPPRFSGLQFPNYSSELNVNALELDDSALYLCASSWDRGEKLFFGSGTQLSVL.

This clone was seen a single time. The chain links TRBV18 to TRBJ2-7; either TRBD1 or TRBD2 may fit D (5 bases each). Trimming took off 5 bases at V and 6 bases at J, with 11 bases between the two ends. The CDR3 consists of 12 residues. In germline, CDR1 is KGHSH, CDR2 LQKENI. CDR3 sequence reads: CASSWGSGEQYF. The CDR3 DNA is TGTGCCAGCTCATGGGGGTCAGGCGAGCAGTACTTC.

The V call is TRBV9, the J call TRBJ1-2, with D maybe TRBD1 (5 bases). Between the trimmed V and J ends, which lost 3 bases and 2 bases, there was a span of 11 bases. The V gene's germline CDR1 is SGDLS and CDR2 YYNGEE. CDR3 size: 14 residues. This CDR3 is CASSAGWGNYGYTF. CDR3 sequence (DNA): TGTGCCAGCAGCGCAGGATGGGGGAACTATGGCTACACCTTC.

A few counts support this clone. V is TRBV7-8 and J is TRBJ2-2; possibly TRBD1 or TRBD2 for D (5 bases each). This CDR3 is built from 15 residues. From germline, CDR1 is SGHVS and CDR2 FQNEAQ. Trimming took off 5 bases at V and 7 bases at J, with 17 bases between the two ends. The chain's CDR3 is CASSRDPPRGGELFF. The CDR3 DNA reads as TGTGCCAGCAGCCGGGACCCACCCCGGGGCGGGGAGCTGTTTTTT.

The gene calls are TRBV4-3 and TRBJ2-1, with 7 bases identical to TRBD2. CDR1 is LGHNA and CDR2 is YSLEER in the germline V gene. V trimming: 4 bases; J trimming: 7 bases; junction bases outside the gene matches: 16. The CDR3 runs to 17 residues. DNA of the CDR3: TGCGCCAGCAGCCTATCCCTCGGGAGCGGGATAAGAAATGAGCAGTTCTTC. Translated: CASSLSLGSGIRNEQFF.

The chain combines TRBV3-1 (or the pseudogene TRBV3-2) with TRBJ1-2, with 7 bases lining up with TRBD1. V shed 1 base and J 2 bases; nucleotides not matched to a gene: 7. CDR3 size: 16 residues. Germline V gene data show CDR1 as LGHDT and CDR2 as YNNKEL (reference sequence). The CDR3, as DNA: TGTGCCAGCAGCCAAGGGTCCGACAGGGAAAACTATGGCTACACCTTC. The encoded protein is CASSQGSDRENYGYTF.

This rearrangement joins TRBV7-9 to TRBJ2-5, with 11 bases lining up with TRBD2. In germline, CDR1 is SEHNR, CDR2 FQNEAQ (reference sequence). The CDR3 consists of 17 residues. Trimming took 3 bases from V and 1 from J; bases not matched to a gene: 7. The CDR3 DNA reads as TGTGCCAGCAGCTTGGGCCGGCTAGCGGGGGGCCAAGAGACCCAGTACTTC. This translates into CASSLGRLAGGQETQYF.

The J gene is TRBJ1-1, the V gene TRBV9, with 8 bases that match TRBD1. Germline V lookup: CDR1 SGDLS, CDR2 YYNGEE. CDR3 size: 15 residues. After removal of 1 base from V and 6 bases from J, the junction contained 8 bases not matched to a gene. The CDR3 bases are TGTGCCAGCAGCGTAAGCCTGGACAGGGAGGCTGAAGCTTTCTTT. The encoded protein is CASSVSLDREAEAFF. Using reference TRBV9 and TRBJ1-1 for the parts outside the CDR3, the full variable domain is DSGVTQTPKHLITATGQRVTLRCSPRSGDLSVYWYQQSLDQGLQFLIQYYNGEERAKGNILERFSAQQFPDLHSELNLSSLELGDSALYFCASSVSLDREAEAFFGQGTRLTVV.

The chain uses TRBV29-1 and TRBJ1-2; D possibly corresponds to TRBD1 (5 bases). Trimming left V 6 bases short and J 5 bases short, with 13 bases between. Germline CDR1 SQVTM, CDR2 ANQGSEA. The CDR3 totals 12 residues. CDR3 nucleotide sequence: TGCAGCGTAAAAAGCCAGGGATATGGCTACACCTTC. Translated, it gives CSVKSQGYGYTF.